Listed below are T cell receptor beta chains from one sample, sequenced in a study of blood T cell repertoires in COVID-19. Data came from immunoSEQ multiplex PCR; TCRdb stores just in-frame clones and leaves some out. The table includes 250,000 to 350,000 clones, about 90% detected once. Input material: PBMCs or T cells enriched from blood (not recorded which). These receptors all come from a woman in her twenties or thirties who had recovered from COVID-19. Both conserved end residues are part of each CDR3. Each record gives: clone size, J gene, V gene, D gene, CDR3 protein, CDR3 DNA. The D gene is left open where the match is weak. Only part of the rows carry a size: once, few, many, or a class if the clone is expanded.

clone size: NA
J gene: TRBJ1-2
V gene: TRBV7-7
D gene: TRBD1
CDR3 protein: CASSLVPGGNYGYTF
CDR3 DNA: TGTGCTAGCAGCTTAGTTCCAGGGGGCAACTATGGCTACACCTTC

clone size: NA
J gene: TRBJ1-5
V gene: TRBV18
D gene: NA
CDR3 protein: CASSSRRGNSNQPQHF
CDR3 DNA: TGTGCCAGCTCATCCCGACGGGGAAATAGCAATCAGCCCCAGCATTTT

clone size: NA
J gene: TRBJ1-2
V gene: TRBV5-8
D gene: TRBD1
CDR3 protein: CASSRSRTGFSTAYGYTF
CDR3 DNA: TGTGCCAGCAGCAGGAGCAGGACAGGTTTCTCCACAGCATATGGCTACACCTTC

clone size: once
J gene: TRBJ1-4
V gene: TRBV3-1/TRBV3-2
D gene: TRBD1
CDR3 protein: CASSGQGGNEKLFF
CDR3 DNA: TGTGCCAGCAGCGGACAGGGGGGGAATGAAAAACTGTTTTTT

clone size: NA
J gene: TRBJ2-7
V gene: TRBV30
D gene: NA
CDR3 protein: CAWTPRGPGLSEQYF
CDR3 DNA: TGTGCCTGGACCCCCAGGGGTCCTGGATTAAGCGAGCAGTACTTC

clone size: NA
J gene: TRBJ1-2
V gene: TRBV19
D gene: NA
CDR3 protein: CASSKPTQGFRGYTF
CDR3 DNA: TGTGCCAGTAGTAAACCGACACAGGGTTTTCGGGGCTACACCTTC

clone size: NA
J gene: TRBJ2-3
V gene: TRBV7-7
D gene: TRBD2
CDR3 protein: CASSQTGLAHSSTDTQYF
CDR3 DNA: TGTGCTAGCAGCCAAACTGGACTAGCTCACTCTAGCACAGATACGCAGTATTTT

clone size: NA
J gene: TRBJ1-3
V gene: TRBV9
D gene: NA
CDR3 protein: CASSLEGGIPGNTIYF
CDR3 DNA: TGTGCCAGCAGCCTCGAGGGGGGGATCCCTGGAAACACCATATATTTT

clone size: NA
J gene: TRBJ1-1
V gene: TRBV11-2
D gene: NA
CDR3 protein: CASSQDGDTEAFF
CDR3 DNA: TGTGCCAGCAGCCAGGATGGCGACACTGAAGCTTTCTTT

clone size: NA
J gene: TRBJ1-6
V gene: TRBV7-9
D gene: TRBD1
CDR3 protein: CASSPGTGWNSPLHF
CDR3 DNA: TGTGCCAGCAGCCCGGGGACAGGGTGGAATTCACCCCTCCACTTT

clone size: NA
J gene: TRBJ2-2
V gene: TRBV24-1
D gene: NA
CDR3 protein: CATSDFKGGGTNTGELFF
CDR3 DNA: TGTGCCACCAGTGATTTTAAAGGGGGAGGGACCAACACCGGGGAGCTGTTTTTT

clone size: NA
J gene: TRBJ2-7
V gene: TRBV9
D gene: TRBD2
CDR3 protein: CASSVEGTSGYEQYF
CDR3 DNA: TGTGCCAGCAGCGTAGAGGGGACTAGCGGGTACGAGCAGTACTTC

clone size: NA
J gene: TRBJ1-4
V gene: TRBV29-1
D gene: NA
CDR3 protein: CSVAGGGNEKLFF
CDR3 DNA: TGCAGCGTTGCCGGCGGAGGTAATGAAAAACTGTTTTTT

clone size: NA
J gene: TRBJ1-2
V gene: TRBV6-5
D gene: TRBD1
CDR3 protein: CATNTGGRGYGYTF
CDR3 DNA: TGTGCCACCAACACAGGGGGGAGAGGCTATGGCTACACCTTC

clone size: few
J gene: TRBJ1-2
V gene: TRBV4-1
D gene: TRBD1
CDR3 protein: CASSQERTGVSNYGYTF
CDR3 DNA: TGCGCCAGCAGCCAAGAAAGAACAGGGGTTTCTAACTATGGCTACACCTTC

clone size: NA
J gene: TRBJ1-1
V gene: TRBV27
D gene: NA
CDR3 protein: CASGRTGNEAFF
CDR3 DNA: TGTGCCAGCGGACGAACAGGGAATGAAGCTTTCTTT

clone size: NA
J gene: TRBJ2-2
V gene: TRBV24-1
D gene: NA
CDR3 protein: CATSAGARNTGELFF
CDR3 DNA: TGTGCCACCAGCGCCGGAGCGAGGAACACCGGGGAGCTGTTTTTT